This T cell receptor (beta chain) was captured by sequencing in a study of cytomegalovirus exposure and HLA in healthy donors. The germline CDR1 and CDR2 sequences are MGHRA and YSYEKL. The J segment lost 5 bases and the V segment lost 0 bases, leaving 7 bases of the junction unmatched. The CDR3 loop spans 15 amino acids. Both 60 Vbeta primers and 13 Jbeta primers went into the PCR. Some clones are missing from TCRdb's copy, which holds only in-frame ones; the method was immunoSEQ multiplex PCR. The repertoire consists of roughly 80,000 clones, with around 60% occurring once and the leading ten covering 4.4%.

Material for sequencing was PBMCs. The receptor's source is a male donor in good health and CMV-seropositive. This chain joins TRBV4-1 and TRBJ2-7, with 7 bases identical to TRBD1. The CDR3: CASSQEDRDLDEQYF. The DNA for the CDR3 is TGCGCCAGCAGCCAAGAAGACAGGGATCTTGACGAGCAGTACTTC.